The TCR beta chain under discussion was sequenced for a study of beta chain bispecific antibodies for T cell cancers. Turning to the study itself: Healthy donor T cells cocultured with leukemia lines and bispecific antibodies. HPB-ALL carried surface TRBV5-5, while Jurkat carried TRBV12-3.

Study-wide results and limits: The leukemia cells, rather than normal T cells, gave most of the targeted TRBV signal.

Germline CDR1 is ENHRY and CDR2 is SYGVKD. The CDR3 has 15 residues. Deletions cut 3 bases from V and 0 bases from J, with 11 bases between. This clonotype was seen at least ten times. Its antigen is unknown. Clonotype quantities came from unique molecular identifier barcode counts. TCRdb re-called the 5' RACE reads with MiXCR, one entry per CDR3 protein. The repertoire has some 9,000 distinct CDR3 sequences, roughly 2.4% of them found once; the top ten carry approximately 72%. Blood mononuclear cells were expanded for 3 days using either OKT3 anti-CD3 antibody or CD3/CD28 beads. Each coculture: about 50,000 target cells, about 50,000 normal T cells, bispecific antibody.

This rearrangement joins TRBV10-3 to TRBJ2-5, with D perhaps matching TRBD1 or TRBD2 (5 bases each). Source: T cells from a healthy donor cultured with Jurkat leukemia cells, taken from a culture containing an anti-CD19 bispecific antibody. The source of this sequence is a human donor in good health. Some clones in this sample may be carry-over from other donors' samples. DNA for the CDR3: TGTGCCATCAGTGATGAGGGGCCGTACCAAGAGACCCAGTACTTC. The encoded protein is CAISDEGPYQETQYF.